Listed below are T cell receptor beta chains from one sample, sequenced in a study of blood T cell repertoires in COVID-19. Some clones are missing from TCRdb's copy, which holds only in-frame ones; the method was immunoSEQ multiplex PCR. The data contain roughly 240,000 clones, around 83% of them singletons. The sample was peripheral blood. Receptors were obtained from a man between 18 and 29 years old with active or convalescent COVID-19. Each CDR3 is given with its conserved first and last residue. The order of the fields is clone size, D gene, J gene, V gene, CDR3 DNA, CDR3 protein. The D gene is left open where the match is weak. Some rows have no size entry. The others give once, few or many, or a class for an expanded clone.

NA | NA | TRBJ2-1 | TRBV2 | TGTGCCAGCAGTGGCCCTCCGACAGGCGGTGAGCAGTTCTTC | CASSGPPTGGEQFF
once | TRBD2 | TRBJ2-7 | TRBV28 | TGTGCCAGCGGTATCGGACTAGCAAGCGAGCAGTACTTC | CASGIGLASEQYF
NA | NA | TRBJ1-1 | TRBV5-4 | TGTGCCAGCAGCGCCGCGGCGGGTGAAGCTTTCTTT | CASSAAAGEAFF
NA | NA | TRBJ1-5 | TRBV11-2 | TGTGCCAGCAGCTTAAGAGGTGAGAATCAGCCCCAGCATTTT | CASSLRGENQPQHF
once | NA | TRBJ1-2 | TRBV5-1 | TGCGCCAGCAGCTTGAGCGGAGTGGATGGCTACACCTTC | CASSLSGVDGYTF
NA | TRBD1 | TRBJ2-7 | TRBV10-3 | TGTGCCATTGGGGGGACAGGGGACTACGAGCAGTACTTC | CAIGGTGDYEQYF
few | NA | TRBJ1-2 | TRBV12-3/TRBV12-4 | TGTGCCAGCAGCCCTACCAGGGTAGGAGGCTACACCTTC | CASSPTRVGGYTF
NA | TRBD2 | TRBJ2-2 | TRBV5-4 | TGTGCCAGCAGCCGGGAGGCCGGGGAGCTGTTTTTT | CASSREAGELFF
NA | TRBD2 | TRBJ2-1 | TRBV19 | TGTGCCAGTTCCTCAGGACTAGCGGGGGGATTGAGCTCCTACAATGAGCAGTTCTTC | CASSSGLAGGLSSYNEQFF
NA | NA | TRBJ2-5 | TRBV6-6 | TGTGCCAGCAGTCCCAGGATCCAAGAGACCCAGTACTTC | CASSPRIQETQYF
NA | NA | TRBJ2-2 | TRBV18 | TGTGCCAGCTCACCACTGCGATCCACCGGGGAGCTGTTTTTT | CASSPLRSTGELFF
NA | NA | TRBJ2-7 | TRBV2 | TGTGCCAGCTCTCGGGAATACGAGCAGTACTTC | CASSREYEQYF
NA | NA | TRBJ2-1 | TRBV2 | TGTGCCAGCAGTGGTAACAATGAGCAGTTCTTC | CASSGNNEQFF
NA | NA | TRBJ2-3 | TRBV6-5 | TGTGCCAGCATGAGGGCGCGGGGCACAGATACGCAGTATTTT | CASMRARGTDTQYF
NA | TRBD1 | TRBJ1-2 | TRBV9 | TGTGCCAGCAGCGTAGTGGGGACAGGGAACTATGGCTACACCTTC | CASSVVGTGNYGYTF
NA | NA | TRBJ1-2 | TRBV19 | TGTGCCAGTGCGCCAGCAGGGTATGGCTACACCTTC | CASAPAGYGYTF
NA | TRBD2 | TRBJ2-1 | TRBV6-5 | TGTGCCAGCAGTTACTTAAGGACTAGCCTGAATGAGCAGTTCTTC | CASSYLRTSLNEQFF
NA | NA | TRBJ2-7 | TRBV19 | TGTGCCACCAGGGCCTCCGCCGTCCACGAGCAGTACTTC | CATRASAVHEQYF
NA | NA | TRBJ1-5 | TRBV19 | TGTGCCAGCGAGGGACGCGGGGGAAGGTTTCAGCCCCAGCATTTT | CASEGRGGRFQPQHF
NA | TRBD1 | TRBJ2-7 | TRBV7-9 | TGTGCCAGCAGATCGACAGGGGTCGAGCAGTACTTC | CASRSTGVEQYF
NA | NA | TRBJ2-1 | TRBV7-9 | TGTGCCAGCAGCTTAGGGTCTACTTCTTACAATGAGCAGTTCTTC | CASSLGSTSYNEQFF
NA | NA | TRBJ2-7 | TRBV27 | TGTGCCAGCAGTTTCGCGGGACAGAACGCCTATGGGGCCTACGAGCAGTACTTC | CASSFAGQNAYGAYEQYF
NA | TRBD1 | TRBJ2-3 | TRBV28 | TGTGCCAGCAGGACAGGGGCTGCACAAGATACGCAGTATTTT | CASRTGAAQDTQYF
NA | NA | TRBJ2-3 | TRBV6-5 | TGTGCCAGCAGTTACTCGATCAGCGGAACGCAGTATTTT | CASSYSISGTQYF
NA | TRBD1 | TRBJ2-7 | TRBV19 | TGTGCCACCGCGGGACAGGGAACCTACGAGCAGTACTTC | CATAGQGTYEQYF
few | NA | TRBJ2-2 | TRBV28 | TGTGCCAGCAGCTCCCCGGGGAAGAACACCGGGGAGCTGTTTTTT | CASSSPGKNTGELFF
NA | NA | TRBJ1-2 | TRBV29-1 | TGCAGCGTTGAATTCACGTCGGATGGCTACACCTTC | CSVEFTSDGYTF
NA | NA | TRBJ1-5 | TRBV10-2 | TGCGCCAGCAGTGAGCCCCCTAAGCCCCAGCATTTT | CASSEPPKPQHF
NA | TRBD1 | TRBJ2-7 | TRBV5-3 | TGTGCCAGAAGCTTTTGGGACAGGGACTTCGCGGGGCAGTACTTC | CARSFWDRDFAGQYF
NA | TRBD2 | TRBJ2-3 | TRBV2 | TGTGCCAGCGGAGGAGAGAGCGGGAGAGGCGCAGATACGCAGTATTTT | CASGGESGRGADTQYF
NA | NA | TRBJ2-5 | TRBV30 | TGTGCCTGGAGTGTAACAGGGAAAGAGACCCAGTACTTC | CAWSVTGKETQYF
NA | NA | TRBJ1-6 | TRBV11-2 | TGTGCCAGCAGCTTAAGGGGTGGTTTGGGGGGGAATTCACCCCTCCACTTT | CASSLRGGLGGNSPLHF
NA | TRBD1 | TRBJ1-6 | TRBV28 | TGTGCCAGCAGTGCCCTCGGGACAGGGGGCAATTCACCCCTCCACTTT | CASSALGTGGNSPLHF
once | TRBD2 | TRBJ2-7 | TRBV19 | TGTGCCAGTAGTACGGCGGGAGTCGACGAGCAGTACTTC | CASSTAGVDEQYF
NA | TRBD2 | TRBJ2-3 | TRBV2 | TGTGCCAGCAGTGGGAGCGGGGGGGCAGGAGATACGCAGTATTTT | CASSGSGGAGDTQYF
NA | TRBD2 | TRBJ2-3 | TRBV13 | TGTGCCAGCAGCTCTCCCGTCGACGCGTCTAGCGGGCTCACAGATACGCAGTATTTT | CASSSPVDASSGLTDTQYF
NA | NA | TRBJ2-4 | TRBV12-3/TRBV12-4 | TGTGCCAGCAGCACCCGGGGAGACATTCAGTACTTC | CASSTRGDIQYF
NA | NA | TRBJ2-7 | TRBV6-5 | TGTGCCAGCAGTTACGCGAGATTCTACGAGCAGTACTTC | CASSYARFYEQYF
NA | NA | TRBJ2-7 | TRBV28 | TGTGCCAGCAAATCTGCAGAGGTGGGGCGGCACTACGAGCAGTACTTC | CASKSAEVGRHYEQYF
many | NA | TRBJ2-7 | TRBV6-5 | TGTGCCAGCAATTCCGGGCAGGAGGAGTACGAGCAGTACTTC | CASNSGQEEYEQYF
NA | NA | TRBJ1-1 | TRBV2 | TGTGCCAGCAGGGAGGAAGGGAACACTGAAGCTTTCTTT | CASREEGNTEAFF
NA | NA | TRBJ1-3 | TRBV11-3 | TGTGCCAGCAGCTTAGTCCTAGACTCTGGAAACACCATATATTTT | CASSLVLDSGNTIYF
NA | NA | TRBJ2-5 | TRBV30 | TGTGCCTGGAGTGTAGGCAGGGGGGAAGAGACCCAGTACTTC | CAWSVGRGEETQYF
NA | NA | TRBJ1-2 | TRBV9 | TGTGCCAGCAGCGTAGGGACATTCTATGGCTACACCTTC | CASSVGTFYGYTF
NA | NA | TRBJ2-3 | TRBV19 | TGTGCCAGTAGTATGGGACTTACTTTAGATACGCAGTATTTT | CASSMGLTLDTQYF
NA | NA | TRBJ1-5 | TRBV19 | TGTGCCAGTAGTGAACAGATCAATCAGCCCCAGCATTTT | CASSEQINQPQHF
NA | NA | TRBJ2-4 | TRBV18 | TGTGCCAGCTCACCAACAGGGTTCAGGGACATTCAGTACTTC | CASSPTGFRDIQYF
few | NA | TRBJ1-3 | TRBV4-1 | TGCGCCAGCAGCAAACTCGGTGTAATTGCAGGAAACACCATATATTTT | CASSKLGVIAGNTIYF
NA | NA | TRBJ1-6 | TRBV30 | TGTGCCTGGAGTCTCCCCCCCGTTAGGGGTTCTTATTCACCCCTCCACTTT | CAWSLPPVRGSYSPLHF
NA | TRBD1 | TRBJ1-1 | TRBV11-2 | TGTGCCAGCAGCTCTACAGGGGGCCTAGAAGCTTTCTTT | CASSSTGGLEAFF
NA | NA | TRBJ1-4 | TRBV28 | TGTGCCAGCAGTTTAGGCGGAGCGGGGAATGAAAAACTGTTTTTT | CASSLGGAGNEKLFF
NA | TRBD1 | TRBJ1-1 | TRBV11-3 | TGTGCCAGCAGCTTGTCAACCCAGGGGGCGCAGGCTTTCTTT | CASSLSTQGAQAFF